The clone carrying this T cell receptor beta chain has just a few counts. The antigen remains unidentified. The CDR3 is 15 residues long. V dropped 3 bases and J dropped 0; count of bases not matched to a gene: 4. Germline V CDR1 and CDR2: KGHSH, LQKENI. The data were obtained in a study of beta chain features in type 1 diabetes. Study summary: Sorted cells examined across all samples numbered around 99,000,000. Study-wide findings and caveats: Type 1 diabetes patients showed a moderate but significant shortening of TCRB CDR3s in all four CD4+ subsets. Naive, central memory and regulatory TCRB repertoires appeared more similar among patients than healthy donors.

Reverse transcribing all isolated RNA meant expressed TCRB transcripts were sequenced. Some clones are missing from TCRdb's copy, which holds only in-frame ones; the method was immunoSEQ multiplex PCR. The sample records 600,000 or so clones, 9.5% to 15% being singletons. The genes are TRBV18 and TRBJ1-1; 7 nucleotides align to TRBD1. Sample: naive CD4+ T cells from blood. This TCR came from a man aged 30 to 39 with type 1 diabetes. CDR3 protein: CASSPKGQLNTEAFF. The CDR3 DNA follows: TGTGCCAGCTCACCGAAGGGACAGTTGAACACTGAAGCTTTCTTT.